This T cell receptor (beta chain) was sequenced for a study of Graves' ophthalmopathy and Graves' hyperthyroidism. The study's findings and limits: Most thyroid-expanded clonotypes exceeding 0.001 frequency were also found in blood.

Amplified TCR beta CDR3 regions were obtained using RNA transcripts as template. HTBI primers primed a first-round RT-PCR, and a second-round multiplex PCR followed. TCRdb analysed the multiplex PCR reads with MiXCR anew, one entry per CDR3 protein. The sample lists 650,000 to 900,000 distinct CDR3 sequences; 40% were seen once. The PBMCs originated from around 10 ml of fresh peripheral blood. The CDR3 extends over 14 amino acids. Trimming took 11 bases from V and 5 from J; bases not matched to a gene: 9. Germline CDR1 is KGHDR and CDR2 is SFDVKD. A remark on this clonotype: Its specificity is not known.

The sequence was obtained from an adult man with Graves' ophthalmopathy. The rearrangement joins TRBV24-1 to TRBJ1-5; TRBD1 matches 9 bases. Sequencing used peripheral blood. This chain's CDR3 is CASSRDRDHQPQHF. The CDR3 bases are TGTGCCAGCTCACGGGACAGGGACCATCAGCCCCAGCATTTT.